One and the same sample provided the 30 T cell receptor beta chains below, sequenced in a study of T cell changes during pregnancy in multiple sclerosis. The protocol was immunoSEQ multiplex PCR, while the TCRdb copy is restricted to in-frame clones and leaves out a portion. The sample has some 28,000 clones, around 88% seen once. The material sequenced was CD4+ T cells from peripheral blood mononuclear cells, taken in the first trimester of pregnancy. These receptors were collected from a female donor in good health, enrolled as a control in a pregnancy study.

The chain links TRBV5-4 to TRBJ1-3, with 7 bases aligning to TRBD1. V lost 4 bases to trimming and J lost 0 bases; unmatched junction nucleotides: 4. Germline CDR1 SGHNT, CDR2 YYREEE (reference sequence). This CDR3 has 15 amino acids. Here the CDR3 DNA reads TGTGCCAGCAGCCAGGGACAGCCCTCTGGAAACACCATATATTTT. Its protein is CASSQGQPSGNTIYF.

The chain employs TRBV28 and TRBJ1-3; unclear D gene. This CDR3 has 14 amino acids. Germline CDR1 reads MDHEN; CDR2 reads SYDVKM. Trimming took 8 bases from V and 5 from J, leaving 16 bases between them. The CDR3 DNA reads TGTGCCAGCTTCCCTTCTATGGGCAGAAACACCATATATTTT. This codes for CASFPSMGRNTIYF.

This clone was counted a few times. V and J are TRBV11-2 and TRBJ2-1, with D possibly matching TRBD1 (7 bases). The CDR3 spans 16 residues. Deletions cut 2 bases from V and 0 bases from J, with 11 bases between. CDR1 and CDR2 (germline): SGHAT, FQNNGV. The CDR3 sequence is CASSLRGDSSYNEQFF. CDR3 sequence (DNA): TGTGCCAGCAGCTTAAGGGGGGACAGCTCCTACAATGAGCAGTTCTTC.

The V gene is TRBV28, the J gene TRBJ1-2, with TRBD1 matching over 8 bases. V lost 6 bases to trimming and J lost 4 bases; unmatched junction nucleotides: 7. Germline CDR1 is MDHEN and CDR2 is SYDVKM. The CDR3 is 14 residues long. CDR3 sequence reads: CASRRYRGGYGYTF. CDR3 nucleotide sequence: TGTGCCAGCAGAAGATACAGGGGGGGCTATGGCTACACCTTC.

This rearrangement joins TRBV28 to TRBJ2-2; the match to TRBD1 covers 10 bases. V gave up 3 bases and J gave up 7 bases; unmatched junction bases: 11. The CDR3 is 17 residues long. Germline CDR1 is MDHEN and CDR2 is SYDVKM. As DNA, the CDR3 is TGTGCCAGCAGTTTGCAGCCGGGACAGGGGAATTTCGGGGAGCTGTTTTTT. Translated, it gives CASSLQPGQGNFGELFF.

V gene TRBV5-1 combines with J gene TRBJ2-3; 8 nucleotides line up with TRBD1. Germline CDR1 reads SGHRS; CDR2 reads YFSETQ. V was pared by 9 bases and J by 1 base, with 25 bases of the junction left unmatched. This CDR3 has 20 amino acids. The CDR3 nucleotides read TGCGCCACCGCCCGGACAGGGCTAGAGCAGTTGGCATCTGGCACAGATACGCAGTATTTT. This gives the protein CATARTGLEQLASGTDTQYF.

The V and J genes are TRBV19 and TRBJ2-1; the D gene is possibly TRBD2 (5 bases). CDR1 and CDR2 from the germline V gene are LNHDA and SQIVND (reference sequence). CDR3 length: 15 amino acids. V was shortened by 8 bases and J by 6 bases, with 20 bases between the two germline ends. This CDR3 is CASSEGGYLPNEQFF. In DNA, the CDR3 is TGTGCCAGTTCCGAGGGTGGCTACCTACCCAATGAGCAGTTCTTC.

The chain couples TRBV28 to TRBJ2-7, with 7 bases identical to TRBD1. The length of the CDR3 is 17 residues. The ends lost 4 bases at V and 3 bases at J; junction bases unmatched: 15. Germline V gene sequence: CDR1 MDHEN, CDR2 SYDVKM. The CDR3 DNA follows: TGTGCCAGCAGTTCCTTATTACCCGGGACAGACAACTACGAGCAGTACTTC. Amino acid sequence: CASSSLLPGTDNYEQYF.

The gene calls are TRBV28 and TRBJ2-2, with D unresolved. The V and J ends lost 4 bases and 4 bases respectively, with 16 bases between them. Germline V gene data show CDR1 as MDHEN and CDR2 as SYDVKM. This CDR3 has 16 residues. The chain's CDR3 is CASSSIGSTGTGELFF. CDR3 in DNA: TGTGCCAGCAGTTCCATTGGGTCTACGGGCACCGGGGAGCTGTTTTTT. The variable domain in full, completed from reference TRBV28 and TRBJ2-2, reads DVKVTQSSRYLVKRTGEKVFLECVQDMDHENMFWYRQDPGLGLRLIYFSYDVKMKEKGDIPEGYSVSREKKERFSLILESASTNQTSMYLCASSSIGSTGTGELFFGEGSRLTVL.

The rearrangement joins TRBV28 to TRBJ1-1; 7 bases line up with TRBD1. V trimming: 2 bases; J trimming: 0 bases; junction bases outside the gene matches: 0. The CDR3 is made up of 14 amino acids. Germline V gene lookup returns CDR1 MDHEN and CDR2 SYDVKM. In DNA, the CDR3 is TGTGCCAGCAGTTTAGACAGGGTGAACACTGAAGCTTTCTTT. It specifies CASSLDRVNTEAFF.

The chain combines TRBV9 with TRBJ2-7, with 7 bases matching TRBD1. Germline V gene sequence: CDR1 SGDLS, CDR2 YYNGEE. CDR3 length equals 12 residues. Trimming removed 6 bases from V and 6 bases from J; junction bases left unmatched: 6. The CDR3 region is CASNRGVGEQYF. CDR3 DNA: TGTGCCAGCAACAGGGGAGTTGGCGAGCAGTACTTC.

This chain joins TRBV6-6 and TRBJ2-3; D remains unclear. Germline CDR1 MNHNY, CDR2 SVGAGI (reference sequence). The CDR3 runs 14 residues. V was pared by 0 bases and J by 11 bases, with 15 bases between. The CDR3 spells CASSYSTPQMEQYF. The CDR3 bases are TGTGCCAGCAGTTACTCGACTCCCCAAATGGAGCAGTATTTT.

The CDR3 region has the DNA TGCGCCAGCAGCTCCCAAACTAGCGCCCAAAACATTCAGTACTTC. Translating gives CASSSQTSAQNIQYF. The rearrangement uses TRBV5-1 and TRBJ2-4, with 7 bases aligning to TRBD2. Germline assignment: CDR1 SGHRS and CDR2 YFSETQ. This CDR3 region has 15 residues. The ends lost 3 bases at V and 5 bases at J; junction bases unmatched: 8.

The gene calls are TRBV5-1 and TRBJ2-7; 8 bases are shared with TRBD2. The CDR3 has 19 amino acids. V lost 7 bases to trimming and J lost 0 bases; unmatched junction nucleotides: 21. Germline lookup yields CDR1 SGHRS and CDR2 YFSETQ. Here the CDR3 DNA reads TGCGCCAGCCGCTCAATAGCGGGGCCAACGAGATCGGACTCCTACGAGCAGTACTTC. Its protein product is CASRSIAGPTRSDSYEQYF.

The V gene is TRBV10-3, the J gene TRBJ2-7; 15 nucleotides match TRBD2. Germline values: CDR1 ENHRY, CDR2 SYGVKD. The CDR3 loop spans 17 amino acids. V was pared by 6 bases and J by 1 base, with 7 bases of the junction left unmatched. The CDR3 here is CAISLGLAGGPSYEQYF. CDR3 nucleotide sequence: TGTGCCATCAGCCTGGGACTAGCGGGAGGCCCTTCCTACGAGCAGTACTTC.

The V gene is TRBV10-2, the J gene TRBJ1-1; D is possibly TRBD1 (6 bases). With 6 bases removed from V and 4 bases from J, the gap between germline ends came to 12 bases. This CDR3 region has 13 residues. Looked up from germline, CDR1 is WSHSY and CDR2 is SAAADI. The CDR3 here is CASRQQGPTEAFF. The CDR3 nucleotides are TGCGCCAGCAGGCAACAGGGCCCCACTGAAGCTTTCTTT.

This chain uses TRBV29-1 with TRBJ2-5; TRBD1 aligns across 10 bases. This CDR3 has 14 amino acids. The germline gives CDR1 SQVTM, CDR2 ANQGSEA. J gave up 3 bases and V 3 bases, and 4 bases lay outside the gene matches. The CDR3 region is CSVDPGTGEETQYF. The CDR3 region has the DNA TGCAGCGTTGACCCCGGGACAGGGGAAGAGACCCAGTACTTC.

This clone was detected only once. The chain has TRBV10-1 and TRBJ2-7; D remains unclear. Trimming cost V 0 bases and J 0 bases, with 12 bases left between them. The CDR3 totals 16 residues. The V gene's germline CDR1 is WNHNN and CDR2 SYGVQD (reference sequence). CDR3 nucleotide sequence: TGCGCCAGCAGTGAGTCCACCCATCGGTGCTCCTACGAGCAGTACTTC. It codes for CASSESTHRCSYEQYF.

For the CDR3, the DNA is TGTGCCAGCAGGGATACAGGGGACGCCTATGGCTACACCTTC. It codes for CASRDTGDAYGYTF. The V call is TRBV7-9, the J call TRBJ1-2, with 7 bases lining up with TRBD1. The CDR3 totals 14 residues. Trimming took 6 bases from V and 4 from J; bases not matched to a gene: 8. The germline V gene has CDR1 SEHNR and CDR2 FQNEAQ (reference sequence).

The chain couples TRBV5-1 to TRBJ2-2; 12 bases map to TRBD1. The CDR3 is 15 amino acids. J was trimmed by 7 bases and V by 7 bases; bases with no gene match: 8. Germline CDR1 and CDR2: SGHRS and YFSETQ. In DNA form, the CDR3 reads TGCGCCAGCGGCCCGGGACAGGGGGCGGTCGGGGAGCTGTTTTTT. Amino acid sequence: CASGPGQGAVGELFF.

This chain uses TRBV29-1 with TRBJ1-1; no definite D call. Trimming left V 4 bases short and J 2 bases short, with 11 bases between. This CDR3 has 13 amino acids. Germline V gene sequence: CDR1 SQVTM, CDR2 ANQGSEA. CDR3 in DNA: TGCAGCGTTGCGACGGAGGCTAACACTGAAGCTTTCTTT. Translating it yields CSVATEANTEAFF.

The rearrangement uses TRBV4-1 and TRBJ1-1; 7 bases fit TRBD1. The J segment lost 9 bases and the V segment lost 2 bases, leaving 9 bases of the junction unmatched. The CDR3 loop spans 14 amino acids. Germline CDR1 reads MGHRA; CDR2 reads YSYEKL. In DNA, the CDR3 is TGCGCCAGCAGCCAACCGGGACAGCGAGAAAAAGCTTTCTTT. This codes for CASSQPGQREKAFF.

The count of this clone is one. V usage is TRBV11-2 and J usage is TRBJ2-6, with a possible D match to TRBD1 (5 bases). This CDR3 contains 17 residues. CDR1 SGHAT and CDR2 FQNNGV come from the germline V gene. V was pared by 2 bases and J by 4 bases, with 15 bases between. CDR3 DNA sequence: TGTGCCAGCAGCTTATCATTCAGGGCCCCCGGGGCCAACGTCCTGACTTTC. Protein sequence: CASSLSFRAPGANVLTF.

The chain joins TRBV7-2 to TRBJ1-2; D is unclear. The CDR3 is 13 residues long. V shed 5 bases and J shed 4 bases, with 11 bases lying between them. The germline CDR1 and CDR2 sequences are SGHTA and FQGNSA. The CDR3 DNA is TGTGCCAGCAGCCCCGGGAGTGGCTATGGCTACACCTTC. It encodes CASSPGSGYGYTF.

J is TRBJ2-7 and V is TRBV18; TRBD2 is a possible D gene (6 bases). CDR1 is KGHSH and CDR2 is LQKENI in the germline V gene. Trimming took off 2 bases at V and 3 bases at J, with 14 bases between the two ends. This CDR3 has 15 amino acids. The CDR3: CASSPGTTEGYEQYF. For the CDR3, the DNA is TGTGCCAGCTCACCAGGGACCACGGAGGGCTACGAGCAGTACTTC.

The genes are TRBV6-5 and TRBJ1-2; D remains unclear. V lost 8 bases and J lost 8, with 12 bases in between. This CDR3 comprises 11 residues. From germline, CDR1 is MNHEY and CDR2 SVGAGI. The DNA for the CDR3 is TGTGCCAGCCGGGATGCGGGGGGCTACACCTTC. It specifies CASRDAGGYTF.

V usage is TRBV7-8 and J usage is TRBJ2-1; 7 positions agree with TRBD2. The J segment lost 1 base and the V segment lost 0 bases, leaving 6 bases of the junction unmatched. The CDR3 has 17 residues. Germline V gives CDR1 SGHVS, CDR2 FQNEAQ. CDR3 nucleotide sequence: TGTGCCAGCAGCTTAGCGGGAACTAGCGCGTCCTACAATGAGCAGTTCTTC. Translated: CASSLAGTSASYNEQFF.

The V and J genes are TRBV5-1 and TRBJ2-7; 9 nucleotides line up with TRBD1. Germline V CDR1 and CDR2: SGHRS, YFSETQ. The CDR3 length is 17 residues. V shed 4 bases, J shed 5 bases, and the junction held 16 bases outside the gene matches. In DNA form, the CDR3 reads TGCGCCAGCAGCCTCCTAACTCCCGGGACAGGGACCCACGAGCAGTACTTC. Its translation is CASSLLTPGTGTHEQYF. Full variable domain (rest looked up from reference TRBV5-1 and TRBJ2-7): KAGVTQTPRYLIKTRGQQVTLSCSPISGHRSVSWYQQTPGQGLQFLFEYFSETQRNKGNFPGRFSGRQFSNSRSEMNVSTLELGDSALYLCASSLLTPGTGTHEQYFGPGTRLTVT.

This chain joins TRBV13 and TRBJ2-2; 10 bases align to TRBD1. CDR3 length: 14 amino acids. Looked up from germline, CDR1 is PRHDT and CDR2 is FYEKMQ (reference sequence). V trimming: 5 bases; J trimming: 6 bases; junction bases outside the gene matches: 3. CDR3 coding DNA: TGTGCCAGCAGCCCCGGGACAGGGGCCGGGGAGCTGTTTTTT. Amino acid sequence: CASSPGTGAGELFF.

V usage is TRBV7-2 and J usage is TRBJ2-3, with D tentatively TRBD2 (5 bases). Germline V gene lookup returns CDR1 SGHTA and CDR2 FQGNSA. V dropped 5 bases and J dropped 0 bases, with 9 bases sitting between them. The CDR3 is made up of 14 amino acids. The CDR3 bases are TGTGCCAGCAGCAGCGGAATTAGCACAGATACGCAGTATTTT. Translated, it gives CASSSGISTDTQYF.